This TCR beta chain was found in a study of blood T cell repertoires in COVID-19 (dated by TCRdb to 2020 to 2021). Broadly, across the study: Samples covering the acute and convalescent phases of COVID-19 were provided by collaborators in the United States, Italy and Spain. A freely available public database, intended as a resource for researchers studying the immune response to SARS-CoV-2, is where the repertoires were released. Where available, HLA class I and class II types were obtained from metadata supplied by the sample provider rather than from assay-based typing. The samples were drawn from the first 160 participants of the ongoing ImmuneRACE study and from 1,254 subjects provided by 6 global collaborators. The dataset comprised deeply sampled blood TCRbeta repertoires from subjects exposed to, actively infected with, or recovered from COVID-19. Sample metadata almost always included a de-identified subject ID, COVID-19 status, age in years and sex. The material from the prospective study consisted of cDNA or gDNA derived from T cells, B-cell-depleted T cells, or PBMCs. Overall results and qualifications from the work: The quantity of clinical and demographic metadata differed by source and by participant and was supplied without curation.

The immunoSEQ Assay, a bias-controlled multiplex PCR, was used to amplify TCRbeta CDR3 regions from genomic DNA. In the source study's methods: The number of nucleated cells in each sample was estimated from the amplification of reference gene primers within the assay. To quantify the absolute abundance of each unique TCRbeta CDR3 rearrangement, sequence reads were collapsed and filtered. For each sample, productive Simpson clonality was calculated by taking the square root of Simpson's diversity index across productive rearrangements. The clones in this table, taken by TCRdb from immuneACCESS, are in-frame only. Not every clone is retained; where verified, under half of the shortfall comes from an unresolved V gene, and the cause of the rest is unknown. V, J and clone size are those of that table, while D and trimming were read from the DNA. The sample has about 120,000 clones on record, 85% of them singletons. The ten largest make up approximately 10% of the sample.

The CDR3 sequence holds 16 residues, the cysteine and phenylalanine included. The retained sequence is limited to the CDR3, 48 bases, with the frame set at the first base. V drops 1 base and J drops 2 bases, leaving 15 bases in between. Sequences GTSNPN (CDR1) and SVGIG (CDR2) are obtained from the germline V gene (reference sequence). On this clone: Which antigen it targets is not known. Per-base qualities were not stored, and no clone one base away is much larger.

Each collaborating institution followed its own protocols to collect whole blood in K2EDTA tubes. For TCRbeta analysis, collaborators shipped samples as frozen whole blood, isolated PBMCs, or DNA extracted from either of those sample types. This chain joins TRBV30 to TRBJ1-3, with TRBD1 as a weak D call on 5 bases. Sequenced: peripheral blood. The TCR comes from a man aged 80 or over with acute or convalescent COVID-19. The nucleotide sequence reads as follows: TGTGCCTGGAGTGCCGCCGGGGGAAACACTGGAAACACCATATATTTT. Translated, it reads CAWSAAGGNTGNTIYF.